Here is one TCR beta chain with its context. Its antigen is as yet unknown. The record originates from a study of T cell repertoires in cytomegalovirus infection. Germline assignment: CDR1 MNHEY and CDR2 SMNVEV (reference sequence). The length of the CDR3 is 14 residues. Trimming cost V 4 bases and J 1 base, with 8 bases left between them. One entry per CDR3 protein, called by TCRdb with MiXCR from the reads. The repertoire has approximately 73,000 distinct CDR3 sequences, 35% to 45% of them found once; the top ten carry 85% to 95%. Broader study findings: Pooled public TCR beta family frequency picked out CMV carriers with the relevant HLA.

The chain joins TRBV27 to TRBJ1-5; D is perhaps TRBD1 (5 bases). The starting material was CD8+ T cells from cultured PBMCs, obtained from culture after CMV antigen stimulation. This TCR derives from a human donor in good health (CMV status not recorded). Some clones in this sample may be carry-over from other donors' samples. The CDR3 nucleotides are TGTGCCAGCAGTTGGCAGGGAAGCAATCAGCCCCAGCATTTT. As protein: CASSWQGSNQPQHF.